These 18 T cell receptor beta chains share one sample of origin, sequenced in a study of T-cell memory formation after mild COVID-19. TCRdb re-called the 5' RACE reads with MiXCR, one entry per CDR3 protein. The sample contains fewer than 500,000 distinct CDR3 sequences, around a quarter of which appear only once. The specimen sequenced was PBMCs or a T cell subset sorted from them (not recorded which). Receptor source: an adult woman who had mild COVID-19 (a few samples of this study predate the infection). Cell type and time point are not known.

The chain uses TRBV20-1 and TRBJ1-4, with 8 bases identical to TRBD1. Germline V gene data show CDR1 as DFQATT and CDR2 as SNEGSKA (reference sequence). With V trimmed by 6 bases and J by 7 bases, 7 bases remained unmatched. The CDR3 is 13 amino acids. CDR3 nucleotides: TGCAGTGCACCTCAGGGGGCGGCTGAAAAACTGTTTTTT. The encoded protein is CSAPQGAAEKLFF.

CDR3 loop: CASNQSPQGSTDTQYF. The CDR3 nucleotides are TGTGCCAGCAACCAAAGCCCGCAGGGGAGTACAGATACGCAGTATTTT. The chain uses TRBV6-1 and TRBJ2-3; maybe TRBD1 (6 bases). Germline-derived CDR1 and CDR2 are MNHNS and SASEGT. This CDR3 is 16 amino acids long. Trimming shortened V by 7 bases and J by 3 bases, and 20 bases separated the two germline ends.

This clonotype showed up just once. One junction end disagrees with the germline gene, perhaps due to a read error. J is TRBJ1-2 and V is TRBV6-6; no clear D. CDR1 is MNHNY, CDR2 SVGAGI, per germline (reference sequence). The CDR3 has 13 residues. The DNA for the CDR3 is TGTGACAGCAGCAACCTCGGAGGCTATGGCTACACCTTC. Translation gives CDSSNLGGYGYTF.

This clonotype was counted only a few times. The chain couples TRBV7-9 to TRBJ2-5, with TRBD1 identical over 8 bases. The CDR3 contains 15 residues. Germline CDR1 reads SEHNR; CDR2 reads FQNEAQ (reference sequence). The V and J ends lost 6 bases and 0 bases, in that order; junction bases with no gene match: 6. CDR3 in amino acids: CASSRQGIYQETQYF. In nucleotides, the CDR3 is TGTGCCAGCAGTCGACAGGGGATATACCAAGAGACCCAGTACTTC. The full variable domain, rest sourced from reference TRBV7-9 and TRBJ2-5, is DTGVSQNPRHKITKRGQNVTFRCDPISEHNRLYWYRQTLGQGPEFLTYFQNEAQLEKSRLLSDRFSAERPKGSFSTLEIQRTEQGDSAMYLCASSRQGIYQETQYFGPGTRLLVL.

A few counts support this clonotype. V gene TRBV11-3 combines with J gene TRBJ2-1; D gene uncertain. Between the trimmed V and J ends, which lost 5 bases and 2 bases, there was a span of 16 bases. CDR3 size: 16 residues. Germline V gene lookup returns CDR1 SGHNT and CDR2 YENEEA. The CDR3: CASSPGLWAAYNEQFF. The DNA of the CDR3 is TGTGCCAGCAGCCCCGGGTTGTGGGCGGCCTACAATGAGCAGTTCTTC.

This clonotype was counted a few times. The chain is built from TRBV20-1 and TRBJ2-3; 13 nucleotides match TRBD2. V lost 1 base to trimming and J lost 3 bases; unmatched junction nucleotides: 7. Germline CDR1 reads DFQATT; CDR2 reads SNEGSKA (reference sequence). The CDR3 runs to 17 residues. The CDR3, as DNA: TGCAGTGCTAGAGTCCCCCGGACTAGCGGGAGAACAGATACGCAGTATTTT. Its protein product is CSARVPRTSGRTDTQYF.

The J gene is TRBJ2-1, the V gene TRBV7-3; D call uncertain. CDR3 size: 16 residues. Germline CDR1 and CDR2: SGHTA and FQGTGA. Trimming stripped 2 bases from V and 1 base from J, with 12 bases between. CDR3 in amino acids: CASSLSGRASYNEQFF. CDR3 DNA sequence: TGTGCCAGCAGCTTATCGGGCAGAGCTTCCTACAATGAGCAGTTCTTC.

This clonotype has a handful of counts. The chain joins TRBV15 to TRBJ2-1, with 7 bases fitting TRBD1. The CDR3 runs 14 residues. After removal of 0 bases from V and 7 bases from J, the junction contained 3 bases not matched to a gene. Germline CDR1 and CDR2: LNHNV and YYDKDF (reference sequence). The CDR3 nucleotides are TGTGCCACCAGCAGAGAGGGCAGGGGGAATGAGCAGTTCTTC. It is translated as CATSREGRGNEQFF.

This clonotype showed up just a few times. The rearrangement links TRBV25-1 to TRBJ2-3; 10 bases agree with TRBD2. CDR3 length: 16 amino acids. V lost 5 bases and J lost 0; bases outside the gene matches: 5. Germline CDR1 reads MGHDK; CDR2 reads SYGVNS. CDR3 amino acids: CASSSTSGKSTDTQYF. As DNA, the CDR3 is TGTGCCAGCAGTTCCACTAGCGGGAAGAGCACAGATACGCAGTATTTT.

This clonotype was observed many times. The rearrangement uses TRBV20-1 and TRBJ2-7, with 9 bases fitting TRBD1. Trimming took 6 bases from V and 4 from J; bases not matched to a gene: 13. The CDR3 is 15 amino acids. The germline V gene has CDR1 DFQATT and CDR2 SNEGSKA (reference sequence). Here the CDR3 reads CSARDPGQGEYEQYF. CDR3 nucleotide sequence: TGCAGTGCCCGGGACCCGGGACAGGGAGAGTACGAGCAGTACTTC.

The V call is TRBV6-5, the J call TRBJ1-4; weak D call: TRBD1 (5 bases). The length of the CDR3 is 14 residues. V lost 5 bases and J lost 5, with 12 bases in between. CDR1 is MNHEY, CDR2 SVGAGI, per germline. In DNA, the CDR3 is TGTGCCAGCAGTCGGACACCCCAGAATGAAAAACTGTTTTTT. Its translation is CASSRTPQNEKLFF.

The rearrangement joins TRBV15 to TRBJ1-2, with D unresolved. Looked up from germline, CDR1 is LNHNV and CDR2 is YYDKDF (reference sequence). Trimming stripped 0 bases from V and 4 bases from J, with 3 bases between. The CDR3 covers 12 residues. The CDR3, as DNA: TGTGCCACCAGCAGAGATGGCTATGGCTACACCTTC. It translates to CATSRDGYGYTF. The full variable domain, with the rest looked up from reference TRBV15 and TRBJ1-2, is DAMVIQNPRYQVTQFGKPVTLSCSQTLNHNVMYWYQQKSSQAPKLLFHYYDKDFNNEADTPDNFQSRRPNTSFCFLDIRSPGLGDTAMYLCATSRDGYGYTFGSGTRLTVV.

Here the CDR3 DNA reads TGTGCCAGCTCACCACCGACTCTGACCTACGAGCAGTACTTC. This codes for CASSPPTLTYEQYF. This rearrangement joins TRBV18 to TRBJ2-7; D not resolved. Germline V gene lookup returns CDR1 KGHSH and CDR2 LQKENI. V dropped 0 bases and J dropped 2 bases, with 8 bases sitting between them. This CDR3 region has 14 residues.

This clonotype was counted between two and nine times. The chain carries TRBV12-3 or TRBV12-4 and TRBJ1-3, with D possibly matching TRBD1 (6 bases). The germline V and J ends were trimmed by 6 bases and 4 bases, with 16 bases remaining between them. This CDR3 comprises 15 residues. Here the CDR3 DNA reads TGTGCCAGCAGACCTCCCGGGGGGCAAGGAAACACCATATATTTT. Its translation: CASRPPGGQGNTIYF.

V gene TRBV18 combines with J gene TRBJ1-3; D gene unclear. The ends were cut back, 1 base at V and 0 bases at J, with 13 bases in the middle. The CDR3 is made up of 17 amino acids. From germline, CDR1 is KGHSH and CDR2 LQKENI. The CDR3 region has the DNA TGTGCCAGCTCACCACTCACACCATCGGGCTCTGGAAACACCATATATTTT. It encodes CASSPLTPSGSGNTIYF.

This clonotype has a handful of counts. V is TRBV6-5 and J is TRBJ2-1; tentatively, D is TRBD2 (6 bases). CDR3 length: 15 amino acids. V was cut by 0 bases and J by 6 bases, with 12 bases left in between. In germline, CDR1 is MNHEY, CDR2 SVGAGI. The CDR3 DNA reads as TGTGCCAGCAGTTACTCGCTTAACGGGGGCAATGAGCAGTTCTTC. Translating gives CASSYSLNGGNEQFF.

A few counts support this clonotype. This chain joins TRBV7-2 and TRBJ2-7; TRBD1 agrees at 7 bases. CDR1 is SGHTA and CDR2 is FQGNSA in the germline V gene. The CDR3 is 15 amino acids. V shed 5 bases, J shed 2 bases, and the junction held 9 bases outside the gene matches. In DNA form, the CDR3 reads TGTGCCAGCAGCGCCCCGACAGGGCTCACCTACGAGCAGTACTTC. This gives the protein CASSAPTGLTYEQYF.

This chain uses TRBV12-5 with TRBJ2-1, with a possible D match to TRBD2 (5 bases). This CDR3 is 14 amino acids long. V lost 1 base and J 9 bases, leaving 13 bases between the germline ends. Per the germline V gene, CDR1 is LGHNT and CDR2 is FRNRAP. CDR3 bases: TGTGCTAGTGGTTTGGCGCTAGGAGGCGGTGAGCAGTTCTTC. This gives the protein CASGLALGGGEQFF.